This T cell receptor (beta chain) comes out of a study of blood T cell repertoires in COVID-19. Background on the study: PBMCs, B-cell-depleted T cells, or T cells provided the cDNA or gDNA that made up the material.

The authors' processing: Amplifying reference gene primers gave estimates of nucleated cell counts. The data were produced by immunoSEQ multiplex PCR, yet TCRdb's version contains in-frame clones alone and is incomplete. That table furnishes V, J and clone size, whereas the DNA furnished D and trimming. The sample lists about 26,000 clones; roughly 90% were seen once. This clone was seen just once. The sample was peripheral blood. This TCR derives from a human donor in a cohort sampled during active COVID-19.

CDR3 sequence: CASSQGSLDSGNTIYF. The CDR3 DNA follows: TGTGCCAGCAGCCAAGGAAGTCTAGACTCTGGAAACACCATATATTTT. The rearrangement links TRBV3-1 (or the pseudogene TRBV3-2) to TRBJ1-3; the D is unclear. CDR3 length: 16 residues. The germline CDR1 and CDR2 sequences are LGHDT and YNNKEL (reference sequence). V was trimmed by 1 base and J by 0 bases, leaving 10 bases between them.